One and the same sample provided the 28 T cell receptor beta chains below, sequenced in a study of Ad26.COV2.S vaccination and SARS-CoV-2 variants. Treatment meaning: about 20 received Ad26.COV2.S at low or high dose, single or two shots; about 5 received placebo; per-sample allocation not given. The study sampled participants on day 63 after the first vaccine or placebo injection. Repertoires were generated with immunoSEQ multiplex PCR, while TCRdb's copy carries only in-frame clones and drops some. This table holds some 300,000 clones, around 83% found once. The source was peripheral blood, collected in a trial of Ad26.COV2.S vaccine versus placebo. These receptors were collected from a person aged 18 to 65 who received the Ad26.COV2.S COVID-19 vaccine or a placebo.

The chain links TRBV5-6 to TRBJ2-7; D may be TRBD1 (6 bases). V gave up 4 bases and J gave up 8 bases, with 19 bases separating them. CDR3 length: 14 amino acids. The germline V gene has CDR1 SGHDT and CDR2 YYEEEE. CDR3 DNA sequence: TGTGCCAGCAGCACCCGGGACATCTCGAGGCAGCAGTACTTC. This sequence encodes CASSTRDISRQQYF.

This sequence joins TRBV9 and TRBJ2-1, with a tentative D call TRBD2 (5 bases). The CDR3 sequence is 13 residues long. Germline-derived CDR1 and CDR2 are SGDLS and YYNGEE. Deletions cut 3 bases from V and 10 bases from J, with 14 bases between. Written as DNA, the CDR3 is TGTGCCAGCAGCGCCGTACCACGCGGGGAGCAGTTCTTC. Encoded protein: CASSAVPRGEQFF.

This chain uses TRBV5-1 with TRBJ2-7, with 7 bases aligning to TRBD1. The CDR3 consists of 16 residues. Germline CDR1 reads SGHRS; CDR2 reads YFSETQ. V lost 3 bases and J lost 4; bases outside the gene matches: 13. CDR3 in DNA: TGCGCCAGCAGCTCACGGACAGGCCAGGGCGTTTACGAGCAGTACTTC. It is translated as CASSSRTGQGVYEQYF.

The chain combines TRBV30 with TRBJ2-2, with D unresolved. Trimming took off 0 bases at V and 4 bases at J, with 24 bases between the two ends. CDR3 length: 19 residues. CDR1 and CDR2 (germline): GTSNPN, SVGIG (reference sequence). The CDR3 region is CAWSVGSPLGGLGTGELFF. CDR3 DNA: TGTGCCTGGAGTGTAGGATCCCCCTTAGGCGGCCTGGGCACCGGGGAGCTGTTTTTT.

This clone was detected once. This chain links TRBV5-1 with TRBJ2-1; 7 nucleotides agree with TRBD1. The V gene's germline CDR1 is SGHRS and CDR2 YFSETQ. The CDR3 totals 15 residues. V shed 1 base, J shed 1 base, and the junction held 2 bases outside the gene matches. CDR3 residues: CASSLSGGSYNEQFF. As DNA, the CDR3 is TGCGCCAGCAGCTTGTCAGGGGGTTCCTACAATGAGCAGTTCTTC.

This rearrangement joins TRBV4-1 to TRBJ1-2; possible D gene TRBD1, 5 bases. In germline, CDR1 is MGHRA, CDR2 YSYEKL. The ends were cut back, 1 base at V and 0 bases at J, with 9 bases in the middle. The CDR3 length is 15 residues. The DNA of the CDR3 is TGCGCCAGCAGCCAAGGCAGGGACCCTAACTATGGCTACACCTTC. It specifies CASSQGRDPNYGYTF.

This clone was observed a single time. The V and J genes are TRBV9 and TRBJ2-2; 10 bases agree with TRBD2. In germline, CDR1 is SGDLS, CDR2 YYNGEE. This CDR3 has 18 amino acids. The V and J ends lost 0 bases and 6 bases, in that order; junction bases with no gene match: 11. The CDR3 here is CASSVEASGGAYSGELFF. The CDR3 region has the DNA TGTGCCAGCAGCGTAGAAGCTAGCGGGGGCGCCTACTCCGGGGAGCTGTTTTTT. Drawing the rest from reference TRBV9 and TRBJ2-2, the complete variable domain is DSGVTQTPKHLITATGQRVTLRCSPRSGDLSVYWYQQSLDQGLQFLIQYYNGEERAKGNILERFSAQQFPDLHSELNLSSLELGDSALYFCASSVEASGGAYSGELFFGEGSRLTVL.

The table lists this clone with a few counts. The chain carries TRBV6-5 and TRBJ1-1; 8 positions match TRBD1. J gave up 10 bases and V 0 bases, and 7 bases lay outside the gene matches. Germline CDR1 reads MNHEY; CDR2 reads SVGAGI. The CDR3 covers 14 residues. The CDR3 nucleotides read TGTGCCAGCAGTTACTCTAGGACAGGGAGGGGAGCTTTCTTT. Translation gives CASSYSRTGRGAFF.

This clone was observed a handful of times. The V gene is TRBV12-3 or TRBV12-4, the J gene TRBJ2-7; D is possibly TRBD1 (6 bases). Trimming took off 1 base at V and 4 bases at J, with 8 bases between the two ends. The CDR3 consists of 13 residues. The CDR3 sequence is CASSLGRGYEQYF. The CDR3 bases are TGTGCCAGCAGTTTAGGCAGGGGTTACGAGCAGTACTTC.

This clone was observed a few times. V is TRBV6-2 or TRBV6-3 and J is TRBJ1-6; no definite D call. CDR1 is MNHEY and CDR2 is SVGEGT in the germline V gene. V dropped 5 bases and J dropped 1 base, with 12 bases sitting between them. CDR3 length: 16 amino acids. CDR3 region: CASSLRATSYNSPLHF. The CDR3 nucleotides are TGTGCCAGCAGTCTACGGGCAACGTCCTATAATTCACCCCTCCACTTT.

The CDR3 nucleotides are TGCGCCAGCAGCTTAGAGGGTGGGGAAAAACTGTTTTTT. Amino acid sequence: CASSLEGGEKLFF. This chain uses TRBV5-1 with TRBJ1-4; D unresolved. V was pared by 2 bases and J by 8 bases, with 10 bases between. Germline assignment: CDR1 SGHRS and CDR2 YFSETQ. The length of the CDR3 is 13 residues.

The CDR3 protein is CASSLEKGGYTF. The CDR3 DNA sequence: TGCGCCAGCAGCTTGGAAAAGGGTGGCTACACCTTC. V is TRBV5-1 and J is TRBJ1-2; D is unresolved. The CDR3 totals 12 residues. V was cut by 0 bases and J by 7 bases, with 7 bases left in between. Germline assignment: CDR1 SGHRS and CDR2 YFSETQ.

The chain recombines TRBV2 with TRBJ1-2, with TRBD1 matching 7 bases. J gave up 2 bases and V 6 bases, and 9 bases lay outside the gene matches. This CDR3 comprises 15 residues. CDR1 and CDR2 from the germline V gene are SNHLY and FYNNEI. CDR3 sequence: CASSGSDRSNYGYTF. The CDR3, as DNA: TGTGCCAGCAGCGGGTCGGACAGGTCAAACTATGGCTACACCTTC. The variable domain in full, completed from reference TRBV2 and TRBJ1-2, reads EPEVTQTPSHQVTQMGQEVILRCVPISNHLYFYWYRQILGQKVEFLVSFYNNEISEKSEIFDDQFSVERPDGSNFTLKIRSTKLEDSAMYFCASSGSDRSNYGYTFGSGTRLTVV.

This clone was observed a single time. The chain uses TRBV5-4 and TRBJ1-4; D gene uncertain. Germline loops: CDR1 SGHNT, CDR2 YYREEE (reference sequence). This CDR3 is built from 16 residues. Trimming pared 0 bases from V and 0 bases from J, leaving 9 bases between. CDR3 DNA sequence: TGTGCCAGCAGCTTGGGGAGCCGAGCAACTAATGAAAAACTGTTTTTT. Its translation: CASSLGSRATNEKLFF.

The chain employs TRBV25-1 and TRBJ2-1; 12 bases agree with TRBD2. Germline CDR1 reads MGHDK; CDR2 reads SYGVNS. This CDR3 comprises 16 residues. V shed 6 bases and J 4 bases; nucleotides not matched to a gene: 7. The CDR3 DNA sequence: TGTGCCAGCAGCGATACTAGCGGGGGGTATTACAATGAGCAGTTCTTC. This translates into CASSDTSGGYYNEQFF.

DNA of the CDR3: TGTGCCAGCAGCCCCCAAAGGGCCCCAAATCAGCCCCAGCATTTT. Translated: CASSPQRAPNQPQHF. This chain joins TRBV7-2 and TRBJ1-5; D unresolved. The length of the CDR3 is 15 residues. Germline CDR1 reads SGHTA; CDR2 reads FQGNSA. Deletions cut 5 bases from V and 4 bases from J, with 15 bases between.

The chain employs TRBV18 and TRBJ2-1, with 11 bases fitting TRBD2. Per germline, CDR1 KGHSH and CDR2 LQKENI. Germline trimming cut 5 bases from V and 8 bases from J; bases unmatched to any gene: 14. The CDR3 totals 17 residues. CDR3 residues: CASSRTSGGMIGDEQFF. The CDR3 nucleotides read TGTGCCAGCTCAAGAACTAGCGGGGGTATGATAGGCGATGAGCAGTTCTTC.

This chain links TRBV5-1 with TRBJ1-1, with no clear D. This CDR3 region has 16 residues. V shed 3 bases and J shed 3 bases, with 18 bases lying between them. Germline CDR1 is SGHRS and CDR2 is YFSETQ. CDR3 sequence reads: CASSSRHVLGYTEAFF. The CDR3 nucleotides are TGCGCCAGCAGCTCCCGACACGTTCTCGGGTACACTGAAGCTTTCTTT.

V gene TRBV18 combines with J gene TRBJ2-1, with 10 bases aligning to TRBD1. Germline assignment: CDR1 KGHSH and CDR2 LQKENI. This CDR3 region has 15 residues. The V and J ends lost 3 bases and 7 bases, in that order; junction bases with no gene match: 6. The CDR3 bases are TGTGCCAGCTCACCCCGGACAGGGGGGGAAAATGAGCAGTTCTTC. It translates to CASSPRTGGENEQFF.

The rearrangement uses TRBV29-1 and TRBJ1-2, with 10 bases lining up with TRBD1. The V gene's germline CDR1 is SQVTM and CDR2 ANQGSEA. This CDR3 region has 13 residues. V lost 7 bases to trimming and J lost 4 bases; unmatched junction nucleotides: 6. The CDR3 region has the DNA TGCAGCGCCGGACAGGGGGAACTCTATGGCTACACCTTC. It translates to CSAGQGELYGYTF.

The rearrangement uses TRBV10-3 and TRBJ1-2, with 9 bases identical to TRBD1. This CDR3 contains 14 residues. The ends lost 4 bases at V and 4 bases at J; junction bases unmatched: 4. From germline, CDR1 is ENHRY and CDR2 SYGVKD. CDR3 residues: CAISATGGLYGYTF. In nucleotides, the CDR3 is TGTGCCATCAGTGCAACAGGGGGCCTCTATGGCTACACCTTC.

V is TRBV24-1 and J is TRBJ2-5; a weak D match, TRBD1 (6 bases). Germline V gives CDR1 KGHDR, CDR2 SFDVKD. The germline V and J ends were trimmed by 4 bases and 3 bases, with 17 bases remaining between them. The CDR3 has 16 amino acids. The CDR3 protein is CATSDPSQAGEETQYF. CDR3 DNA: TGTGCCACCAGTGACCCTTCACAGGCAGGGGAAGAGACCCAGTACTTC.

V usage is TRBV7-2 and J usage is TRBJ1-2; D is uncertain. Trimming removed 1 base from V and 8 bases from J, with 17 bases in between. Germline CDR1 reads SGHTA; CDR2 reads FQGNSA. The length of the CDR3 is 15 residues. In DNA, the CDR3 is TGTGCCAGCAGCTTAGTTGCAGACGACCCCCGAGGCTACACCTTC. It is translated as CASSLVADDPRGYTF.

V gene TRBV3-1 (or the pseudogene TRBV3-2) combines with J gene TRBJ1-3; 7 bases agree with TRBD1. Germline CDR1 is LGHDT and CDR2 is YNNKEL (reference sequence). The CDR3 is made up of 15 amino acids. J gave up 0 bases and V 5 bases, and 4 bases lay outside the gene matches. The CDR3 region is CASSTGQFSGNTIYF. As DNA, the CDR3 is TGTGCCAGCAGCACGGGACAGTTCTCTGGAAACACCATATATTTT.

The genes are TRBV15 and TRBJ1-4, with D hard to call. This CDR3 has 12 residues. V was trimmed by 5 bases and J by 3 bases, leaving 4 bases between them. Germline loops: CDR1 LNHNV, CDR2 YYDKDF (reference sequence). The CDR3 coding sequence is TGTGCCACCAGCGGGCCTAATGAAAAACTGTTTTTT. Protein product: CATSGPNEKLFF.

In nucleotides, the CDR3 is TGTGCCACCAGCAGAGATCCTGCGGCAGGGCATACCTATGGCTACACCTTC. Its translation is CATSRDPAAGHTYGYTF. The rearrangement joins TRBV15 to TRBJ1-2, with D perhaps TRBD1 (5 bases). With 0 bases removed from V and 4 bases from J, the gap between germline ends came to 18 bases. Germline CDR1 is LNHNV and CDR2 is YYDKDF (reference sequence). CDR3 length: 17 residues.

The chain employs TRBV19 and TRBJ2-5, with TRBD2 identical over 8 bases. Losses at the gene ends were 5 bases for V and 7 bases for J; bases not matched to a gene: 3. Germline assignment: CDR1 LNHDA and CDR2 SQIVND (reference sequence). The CDR3 totals 12 residues. CDR3 amino acids: CASSPRGGTQYF. In DNA, the CDR3 is TGTGCCAGTAGTCCCCGGGGGGGGACCCAGTACTTC.

The chain is built from TRBV18 and TRBJ1-5; 12 nucleotides match TRBD1. V gave up 3 bases and J gave up 2 bases; unmatched junction bases: 5. The CDR3 is made up of 17 amino acids. Germline V CDR1 and CDR2: KGHSH, LQKENI. The chain's CDR3 is CASSPGTGGIGNQPQHF. CDR3 DNA: TGTGCCAGCTCACCGGGGACAGGGGGCATTGGCAATCAGCCCCAGCATTTT.